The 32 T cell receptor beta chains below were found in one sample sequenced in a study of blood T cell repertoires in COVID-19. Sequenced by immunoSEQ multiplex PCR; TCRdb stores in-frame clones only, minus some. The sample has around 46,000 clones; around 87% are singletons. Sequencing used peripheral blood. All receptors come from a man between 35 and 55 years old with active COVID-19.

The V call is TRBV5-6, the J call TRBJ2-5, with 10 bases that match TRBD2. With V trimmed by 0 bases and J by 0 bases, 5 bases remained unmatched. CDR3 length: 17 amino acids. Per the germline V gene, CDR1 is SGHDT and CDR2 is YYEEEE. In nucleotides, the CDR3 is TGTGCCAGCAGCTTGGAAGGACTAGCGGTTTACCAAGAGACCCAGTACTTC. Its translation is CASSLEGLAVYQETQYF.

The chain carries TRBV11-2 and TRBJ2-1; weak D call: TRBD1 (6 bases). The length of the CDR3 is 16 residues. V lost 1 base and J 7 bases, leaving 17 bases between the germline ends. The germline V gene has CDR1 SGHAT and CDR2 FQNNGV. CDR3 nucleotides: TGTGCCAGCAGCTTAGTGGGTAGCAGGGGTTGGAATGAGCAGTTCTTC. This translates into CASSLVGSRGWNEQFF. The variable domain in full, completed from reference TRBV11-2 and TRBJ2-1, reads EAGVAQSPRYKIIEKRQSVAFWCNPISGHATLYWYQQILGQGPKLLIQFQNNGVVDDSQLPKDRFSAERLKGVDSTLKIQPAKLEDSAVYLCASSLVGSRGWNEQFFGPGTRLTVL.

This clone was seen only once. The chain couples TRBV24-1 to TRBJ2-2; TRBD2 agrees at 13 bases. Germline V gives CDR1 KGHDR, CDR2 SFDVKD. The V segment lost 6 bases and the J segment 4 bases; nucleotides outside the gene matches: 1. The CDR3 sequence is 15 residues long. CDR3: CATSRLAGGTGELFF. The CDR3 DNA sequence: TGTGCCACCAGTCGACTAGCGGGAGGCACCGGGGAGCTGTTTTTT.

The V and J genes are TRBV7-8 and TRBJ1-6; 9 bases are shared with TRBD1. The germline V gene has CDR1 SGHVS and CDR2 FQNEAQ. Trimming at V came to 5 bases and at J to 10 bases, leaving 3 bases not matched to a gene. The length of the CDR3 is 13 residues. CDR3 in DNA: TGTGCCAGCAGCACAGGGGGCGGGTCACCCCTCCACTTT. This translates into CASSTGGGSPLHF. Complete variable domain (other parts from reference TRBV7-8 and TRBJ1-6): GAGVSQSPRYKVAKRGQDVALRCDPISGHVSLFWYQQALGQGPEFLTYFQNEAQLDKSGLPSDRFFAERPEGSVSTLKIQRTQQEDSAVYLCASSTGGGSPLHFGNGTRLTVT.

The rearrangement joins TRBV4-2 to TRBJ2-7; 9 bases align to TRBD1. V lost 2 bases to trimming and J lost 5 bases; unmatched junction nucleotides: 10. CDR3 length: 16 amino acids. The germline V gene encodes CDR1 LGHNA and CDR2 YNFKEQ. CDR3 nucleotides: TGTGCCAGCAGCCAACAGGACAGGGGAGGAAAGGACGAGCAGTACTTC. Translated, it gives CASSQQDRGGKDEQYF.

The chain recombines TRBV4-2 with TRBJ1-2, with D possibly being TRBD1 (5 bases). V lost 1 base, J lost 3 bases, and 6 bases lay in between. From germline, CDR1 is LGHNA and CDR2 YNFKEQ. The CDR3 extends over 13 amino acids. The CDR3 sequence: CASSQGGDYGYTF. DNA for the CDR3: TGTGCCAGCAGCCAAGGGGGCGACTATGGCTACACCTTC.

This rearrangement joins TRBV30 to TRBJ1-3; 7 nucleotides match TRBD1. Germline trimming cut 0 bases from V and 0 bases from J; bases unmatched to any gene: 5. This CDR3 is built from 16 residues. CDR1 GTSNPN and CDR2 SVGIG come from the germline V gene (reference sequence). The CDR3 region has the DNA TGTGCCTGGAGTGTGGGACAGTACTACTCTGGAAACACCATATATTTT. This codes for CAWSVGQYYSGNTIYF.

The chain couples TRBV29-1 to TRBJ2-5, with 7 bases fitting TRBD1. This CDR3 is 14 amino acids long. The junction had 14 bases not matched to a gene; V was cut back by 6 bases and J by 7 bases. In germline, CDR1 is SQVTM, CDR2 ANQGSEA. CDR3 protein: CSVTGQSSIRTQYF. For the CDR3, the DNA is TGCAGCGTGACGGGACAGAGTTCCATTCGGACCCAGTACTTC.

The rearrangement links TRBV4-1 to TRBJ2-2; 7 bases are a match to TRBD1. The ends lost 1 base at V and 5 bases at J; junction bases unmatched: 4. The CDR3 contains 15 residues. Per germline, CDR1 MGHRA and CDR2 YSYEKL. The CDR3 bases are TGCGCCAGCAGCCAAGGCAGGGGGTCTACCGGGGAGCTGTTTTTT. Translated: CASSQGRGSTGELFF.

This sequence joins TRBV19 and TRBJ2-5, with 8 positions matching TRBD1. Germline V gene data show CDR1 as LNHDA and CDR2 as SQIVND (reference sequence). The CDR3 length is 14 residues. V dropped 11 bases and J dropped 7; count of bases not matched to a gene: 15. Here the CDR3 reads CACGAGGRFGTQYF. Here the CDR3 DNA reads TGTGCCTGCGGGGCAGGGGGCAGGTTTGGGACCCAGTACTTC.

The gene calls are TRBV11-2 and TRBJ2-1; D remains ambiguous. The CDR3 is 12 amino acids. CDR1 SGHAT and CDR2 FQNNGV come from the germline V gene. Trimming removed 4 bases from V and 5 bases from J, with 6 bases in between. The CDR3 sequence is CASSSYNNEQFF. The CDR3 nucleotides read TGTGCCAGCAGCTCCTATAACAATGAGCAGTTCTTC. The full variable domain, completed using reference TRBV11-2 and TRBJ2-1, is EAGVAQSPRYKIIEKRQSVAFWCNPISGHATLYWYQQILGQGPKLLIQFQNNGVVDDSQLPKDRFSAERLKGVDSTLKIQPAKLEDSAVYLCASSSYNNEQFFGPGTRLTVL.

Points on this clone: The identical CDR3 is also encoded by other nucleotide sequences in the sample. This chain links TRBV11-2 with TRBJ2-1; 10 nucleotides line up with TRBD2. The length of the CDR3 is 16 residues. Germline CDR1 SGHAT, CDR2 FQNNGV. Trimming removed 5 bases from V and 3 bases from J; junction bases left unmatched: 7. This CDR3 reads CASSPRLAGLYNEQFF. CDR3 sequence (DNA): TGTGCCAGCAGCCCCCGACTAGCGGGCCTCTACAATGAGCAGTTCTTC.

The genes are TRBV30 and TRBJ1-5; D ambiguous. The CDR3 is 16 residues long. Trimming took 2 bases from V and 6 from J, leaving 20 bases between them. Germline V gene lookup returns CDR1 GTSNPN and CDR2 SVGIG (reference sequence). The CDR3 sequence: CAWSSSLRLTSQPQHF. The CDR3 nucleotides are TGTGCCTGGAGTTCTTCGTTGCGCCTTACTAGTCAGCCCCAGCATTTT.

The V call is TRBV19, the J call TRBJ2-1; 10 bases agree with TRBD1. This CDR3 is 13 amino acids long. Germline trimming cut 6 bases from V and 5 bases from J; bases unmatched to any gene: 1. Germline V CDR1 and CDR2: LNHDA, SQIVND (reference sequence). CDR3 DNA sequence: TGTGCCAGTAGGGACAGGGGGGACAATGAGCAGTTCTTC. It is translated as CASRDRGDNEQFF.

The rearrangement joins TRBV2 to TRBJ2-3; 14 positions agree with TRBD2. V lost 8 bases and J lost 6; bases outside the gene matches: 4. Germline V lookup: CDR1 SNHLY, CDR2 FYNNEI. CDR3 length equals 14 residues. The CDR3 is CASGLAGGSDTQYF. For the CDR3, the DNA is TGTGCCAGCGGACTAGCGGGAGGTTCGGATACGCAGTATTTT.

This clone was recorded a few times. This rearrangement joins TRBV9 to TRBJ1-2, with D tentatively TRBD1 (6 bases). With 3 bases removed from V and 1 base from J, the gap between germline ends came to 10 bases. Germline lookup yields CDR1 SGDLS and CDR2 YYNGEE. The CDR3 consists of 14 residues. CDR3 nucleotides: TGTGCCAGCAGCGCAGCACAGGGTAACTATGGCTACACCTTC. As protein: CASSAAQGNYGYTF.

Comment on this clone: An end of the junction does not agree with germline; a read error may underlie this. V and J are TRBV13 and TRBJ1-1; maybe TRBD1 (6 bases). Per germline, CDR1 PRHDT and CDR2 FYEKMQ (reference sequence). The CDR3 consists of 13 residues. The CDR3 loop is CASSLGQITEAFF. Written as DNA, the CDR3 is TGTGCCAGCAGCCTAGGACAGATCACTGAAGCTTTCTTT. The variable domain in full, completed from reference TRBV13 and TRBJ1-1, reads AAGVIQSPRHLIKEKRETATLKCYPIPRHDTVYWYQQGPGQDPQFLISFYEKMQSDKGSIPDRFSAQQFSDYHSELNMSSLELGDSALYFCASSLGQITEAFFGQGTRLTVV.

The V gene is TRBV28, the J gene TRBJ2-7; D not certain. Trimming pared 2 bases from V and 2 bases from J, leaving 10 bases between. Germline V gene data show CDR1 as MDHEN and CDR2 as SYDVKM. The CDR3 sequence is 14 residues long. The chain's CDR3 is CASSLGDSPYEQYF. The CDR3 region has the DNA TGTGCCAGCAGTTTAGGTGACTCACCCTACGAGCAGTACTTC.

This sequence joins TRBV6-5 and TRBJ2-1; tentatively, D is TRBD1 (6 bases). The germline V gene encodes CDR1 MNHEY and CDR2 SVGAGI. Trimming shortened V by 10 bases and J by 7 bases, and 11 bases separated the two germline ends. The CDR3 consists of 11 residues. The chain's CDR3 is CATSGVNEQFF. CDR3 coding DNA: TGTGCCACCTCAGGGGTAAATGAGCAGTTCTTC.

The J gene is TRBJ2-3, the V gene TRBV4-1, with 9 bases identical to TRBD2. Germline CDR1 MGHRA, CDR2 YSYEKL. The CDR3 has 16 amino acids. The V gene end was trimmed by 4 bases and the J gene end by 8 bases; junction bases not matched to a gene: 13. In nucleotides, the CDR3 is TGCGCCAGCAGCCGCCCGAGAGTAGCGGGAGTGGGTACGCAGTATTTT. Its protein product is CASSRPRVAGVGTQYF.

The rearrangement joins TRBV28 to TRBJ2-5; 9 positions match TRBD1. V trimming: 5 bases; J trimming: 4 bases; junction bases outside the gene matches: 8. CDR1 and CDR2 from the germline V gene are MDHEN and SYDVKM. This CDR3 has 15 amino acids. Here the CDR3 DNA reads TGTGCCAGCAGTGAATCCGGGACAGGGAGAGAGACCCAGTACTTC. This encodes CASSESGTGRETQYF.

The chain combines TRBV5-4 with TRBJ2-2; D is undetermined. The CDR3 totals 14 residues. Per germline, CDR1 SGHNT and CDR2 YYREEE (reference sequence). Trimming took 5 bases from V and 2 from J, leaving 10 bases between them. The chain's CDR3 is CASRSTENTGELFF. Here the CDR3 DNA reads TGTGCCAGCAGGTCCACAGAAAACACCGGGGAGCTGTTTTTT.

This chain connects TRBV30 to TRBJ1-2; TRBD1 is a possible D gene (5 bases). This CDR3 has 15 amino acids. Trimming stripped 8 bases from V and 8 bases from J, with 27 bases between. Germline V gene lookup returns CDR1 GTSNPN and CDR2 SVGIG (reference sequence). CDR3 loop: CAGQPGLIAPLGYTF. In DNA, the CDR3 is TGTGCCGGGCAACCGGGACTTATAGCCCCCTTAGGCTACACCTTC. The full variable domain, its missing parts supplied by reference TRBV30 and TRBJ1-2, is SQTIHQWPATLVQPVGSPLSLECTVEGTSNPNLYWYRQAAGRGLQLLFYSVGIGQISSEVPQNLSASRPQDRQFILSSKKLLLSDSGFYLCAGQPGLIAPLGYTFGSGTRLTVV.

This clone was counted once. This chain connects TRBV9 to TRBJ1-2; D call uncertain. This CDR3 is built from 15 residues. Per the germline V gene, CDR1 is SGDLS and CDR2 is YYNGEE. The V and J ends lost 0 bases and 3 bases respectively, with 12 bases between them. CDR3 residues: CASSVDGSLYYGYTF. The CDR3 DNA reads TGTGCCAGCAGCGTAGATGGGAGTCTTTACTATGGCTACACCTTC.

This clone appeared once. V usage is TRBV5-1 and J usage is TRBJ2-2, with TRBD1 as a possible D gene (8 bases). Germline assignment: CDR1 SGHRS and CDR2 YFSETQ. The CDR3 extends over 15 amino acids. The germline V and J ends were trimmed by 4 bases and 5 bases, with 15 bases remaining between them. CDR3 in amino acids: CASSGSGTGTGELFF. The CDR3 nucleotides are TGCGCCAGCAGCGGGAGCGGGACAGGAACCGGGGAGCTGTTTTTT.

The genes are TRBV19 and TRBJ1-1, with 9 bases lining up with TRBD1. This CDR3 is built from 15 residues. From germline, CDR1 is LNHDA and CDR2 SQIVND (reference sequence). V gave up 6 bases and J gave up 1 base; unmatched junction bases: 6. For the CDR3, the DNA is TGTGCCAGTAGCCGACCGGGACAGGGGAACACTGAAGCTTTCTTT. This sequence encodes CASSRPGQGNTEAFF.

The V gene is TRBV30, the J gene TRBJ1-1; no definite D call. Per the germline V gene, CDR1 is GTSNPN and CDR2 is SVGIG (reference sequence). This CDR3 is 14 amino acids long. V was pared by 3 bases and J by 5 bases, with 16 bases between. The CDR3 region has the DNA TGTGCCTGGAGCGGTGGTGAGAGACATACTGAAGCTTTCTTT. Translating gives CAWSGGERHTEAFF. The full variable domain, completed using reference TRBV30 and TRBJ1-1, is SQTIHQWPATLVQPVGSPLSLECTVEGTSNPNLYWYRQAAGRGLQLLFYSVGIGQISSEVPQNLSASRPQDRQFILSSKKLLLSDSGFYLCAWSGGERHTEAFFGQGTRLTVV.

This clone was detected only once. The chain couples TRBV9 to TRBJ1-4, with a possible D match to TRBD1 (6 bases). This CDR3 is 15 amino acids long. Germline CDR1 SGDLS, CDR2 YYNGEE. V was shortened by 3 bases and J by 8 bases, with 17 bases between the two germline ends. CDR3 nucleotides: TGTGCCAGCAGCGCGAGGGACACTATAAGGGAAAAACTGTTTTTT. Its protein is CASSARDTIREKLFF. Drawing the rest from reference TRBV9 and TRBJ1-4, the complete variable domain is DSGVTQTPKHLITATGQRVTLRCSPRSGDLSVYWYQQSLDQGLQFLIQYYNGEERAKGNILERFSAQQFPDLHSELNLSSLELGDSALYFCASSARDTIREKLFFGSGTQLSVL.

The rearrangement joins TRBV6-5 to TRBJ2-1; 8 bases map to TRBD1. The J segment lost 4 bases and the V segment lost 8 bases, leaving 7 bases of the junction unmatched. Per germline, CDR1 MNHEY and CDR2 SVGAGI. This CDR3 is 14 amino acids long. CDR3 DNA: TGTGCCAGCTCGGACAGGGCCCTATACAATGAGCAGTTCTTC. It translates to CASSDRALYNEQFF.

CDR3 protein: CASSLTSGSLNEQFF. Here the CDR3 DNA reads TGTGCCAGCAGCTTGACTAGCGGGAGTCTCAATGAGCAGTTCTTC. The chain employs TRBV11-3 and TRBJ2-1, with 12 bases fitting TRBD2. Germline CDR1 SGHNT, CDR2 YENEEA. The CDR3 contains 15 residues. The V and J ends lost 3 bases and 6 bases, in that order; junction bases with no gene match: 3.

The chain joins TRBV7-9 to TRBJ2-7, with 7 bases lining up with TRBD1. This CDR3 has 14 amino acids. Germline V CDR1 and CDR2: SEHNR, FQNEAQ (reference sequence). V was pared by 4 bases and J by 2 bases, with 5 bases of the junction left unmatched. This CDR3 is CASSSQDRAYEQYF. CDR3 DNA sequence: TGTGCCAGCAGCTCCCAAGACAGGGCCTACGAGCAGTACTTC.

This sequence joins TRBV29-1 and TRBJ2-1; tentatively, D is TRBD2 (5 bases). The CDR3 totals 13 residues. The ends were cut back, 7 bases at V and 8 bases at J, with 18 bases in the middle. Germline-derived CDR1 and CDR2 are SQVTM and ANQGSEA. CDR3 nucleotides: TGCAGCGGGGCCGGACCGGAGGTCGATGAGCAGTTCTTC. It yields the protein CSGAGPEVDEQFF.